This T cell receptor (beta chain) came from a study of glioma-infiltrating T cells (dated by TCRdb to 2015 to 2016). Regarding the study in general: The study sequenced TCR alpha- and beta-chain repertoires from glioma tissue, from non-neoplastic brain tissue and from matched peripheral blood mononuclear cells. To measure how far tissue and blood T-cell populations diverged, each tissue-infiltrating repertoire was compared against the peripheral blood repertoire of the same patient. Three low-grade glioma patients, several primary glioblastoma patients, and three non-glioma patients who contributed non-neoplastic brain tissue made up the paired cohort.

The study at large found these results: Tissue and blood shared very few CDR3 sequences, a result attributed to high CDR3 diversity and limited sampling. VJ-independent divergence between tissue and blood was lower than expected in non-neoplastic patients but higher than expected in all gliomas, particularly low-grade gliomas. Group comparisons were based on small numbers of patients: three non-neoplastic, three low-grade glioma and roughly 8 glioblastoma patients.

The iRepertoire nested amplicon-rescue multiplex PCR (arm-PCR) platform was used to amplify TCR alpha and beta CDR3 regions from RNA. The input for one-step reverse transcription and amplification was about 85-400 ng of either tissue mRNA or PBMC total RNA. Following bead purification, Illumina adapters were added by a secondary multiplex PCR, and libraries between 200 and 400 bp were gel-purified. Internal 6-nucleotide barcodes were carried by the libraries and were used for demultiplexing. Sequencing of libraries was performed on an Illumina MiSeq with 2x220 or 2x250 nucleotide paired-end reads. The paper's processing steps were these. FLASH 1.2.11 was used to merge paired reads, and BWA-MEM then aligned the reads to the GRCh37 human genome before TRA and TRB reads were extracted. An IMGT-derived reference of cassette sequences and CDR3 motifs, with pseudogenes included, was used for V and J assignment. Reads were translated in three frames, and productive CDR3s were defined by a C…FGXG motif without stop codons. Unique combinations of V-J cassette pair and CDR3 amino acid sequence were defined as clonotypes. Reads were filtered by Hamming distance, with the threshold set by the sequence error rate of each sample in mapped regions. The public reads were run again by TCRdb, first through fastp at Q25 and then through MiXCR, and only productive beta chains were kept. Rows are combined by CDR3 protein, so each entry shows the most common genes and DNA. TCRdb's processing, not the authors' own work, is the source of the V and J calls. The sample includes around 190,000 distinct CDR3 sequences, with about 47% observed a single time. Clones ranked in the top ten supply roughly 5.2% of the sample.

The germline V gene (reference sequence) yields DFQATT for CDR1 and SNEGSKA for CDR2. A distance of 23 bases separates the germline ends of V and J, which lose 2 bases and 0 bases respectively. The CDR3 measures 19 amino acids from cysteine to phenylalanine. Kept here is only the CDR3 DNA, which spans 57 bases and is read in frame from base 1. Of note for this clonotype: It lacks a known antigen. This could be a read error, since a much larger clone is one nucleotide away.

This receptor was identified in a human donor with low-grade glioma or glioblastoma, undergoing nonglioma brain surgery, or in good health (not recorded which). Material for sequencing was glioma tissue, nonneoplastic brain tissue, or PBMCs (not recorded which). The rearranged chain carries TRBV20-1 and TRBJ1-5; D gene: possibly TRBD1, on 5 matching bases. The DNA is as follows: TGCAGTGCTAGAAAAGGGGCCCAACATTCCCCCTTTAGCAATCAGCCCCAGCATTTT. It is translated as CSARKGAQHSPFSNQPQHF.